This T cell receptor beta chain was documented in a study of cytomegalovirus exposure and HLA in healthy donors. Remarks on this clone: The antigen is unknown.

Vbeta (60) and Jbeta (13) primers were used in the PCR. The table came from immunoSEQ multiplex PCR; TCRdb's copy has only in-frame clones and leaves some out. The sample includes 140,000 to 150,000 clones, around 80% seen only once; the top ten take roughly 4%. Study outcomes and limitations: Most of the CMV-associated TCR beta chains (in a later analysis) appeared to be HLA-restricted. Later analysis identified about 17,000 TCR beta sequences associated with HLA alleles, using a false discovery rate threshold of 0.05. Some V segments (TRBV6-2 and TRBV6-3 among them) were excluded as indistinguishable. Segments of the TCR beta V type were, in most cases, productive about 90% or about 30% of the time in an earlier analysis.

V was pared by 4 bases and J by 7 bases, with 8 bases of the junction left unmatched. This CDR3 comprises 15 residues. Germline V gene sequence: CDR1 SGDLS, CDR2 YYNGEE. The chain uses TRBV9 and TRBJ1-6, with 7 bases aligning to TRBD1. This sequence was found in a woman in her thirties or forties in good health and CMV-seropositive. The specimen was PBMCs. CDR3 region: CASSPWTGSNSPLHF. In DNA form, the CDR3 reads TGTGCCAGCAGCCCATGGACAGGTTCAAATTCACCCCTCCACTTT.